What follows describes a single TCR beta chain. Its antigen is not known. These data come from a study of T cell responses to AZD1222 COVID-19 vaccine. Study-level results: Seropositive status at baseline applied to only 6 or 7 AZD1222 recipients.

Only in-frame clones appear in the TCRdb table, and some are missing; sequencing was by immunoSEQ multiplex PCR. The table lists about 110,000 clones, roughly 90% of them singletons. The sequences come from peripheral blood, collected on day 0 of AZD1222 vaccination. This sequence originates from an adult in good health.

Written as DNA, the CDR3 is TGTGCCAGCTCACCCCAGACAGGGGTATACAATGAGCAGTTCTTC. Its protein product is CASSPQTGVYNEQFF. The V and J genes are TRBV18 and TRBJ2-1; the match to TRBD1 covers 8 bases. CDR1 is KGHSH and CDR2 is LQKENI in the germline V gene. V dropped 3 bases and J dropped 4; count of bases not matched to a gene: 5. The CDR3 totals 15 residues. The complete variable domain, with remaining parts taken from reference TRBV18 and TRBJ2-1, reads NAGVMQNPRHLVRRRGQEARLRCSPMKGHSHVYWYRQLPEEGLKFMVYLQKENIIDESGMPKERFSAEFPKEGPSILRIQQVVRGDSAAYFCASSPQTGVYNEQFFGPGTRLTVL.